The 25 T cell receptor beta chains given below trace back to one sample, sequenced in a study of blood T cell repertoires in COVID-19. Clones were read by immunoSEQ multiplex PCR, and TCRdb kept only the in-frame ones, dropping some. The profile shows hundreds of thousands of clones, 82% of them singletons. Sequenced: peripheral blood. The receptors come from a woman between 55 and 75 years old with active or convalescent COVID-19.

The gene calls are TRBV9 and TRBJ2-3, with TRBD2 identical over 14 bases. The CDR3 loop spans 19 amino acids. The V gene's germline CDR1 is SGDLS and CDR2 YYNGEE. J gave up 2 bases and V 3 bases, and 11 bases lay outside the gene matches. The DNA for the CDR3 is TGTGCCAGCAGCGCAAGACTAGCGGGGGGGCCCGCCTCCACAGATACGCAGTATTTT. Its translation is CASSARLAGGPASTDTQYF.

The gene calls are TRBV7-9 and TRBJ2-7, with TRBD1 matching 7 bases. V gave up 5 bases and J gave up 2 bases; unmatched junction bases: 9. The CDR3 extends over 15 amino acids. CDR1 is SEHNR and CDR2 is FQNEAQ in the germline V gene (reference sequence). The CDR3 reads CASSAQGQLPYEQYF. The CDR3 nucleotides read TGTGCCAGCAGCGCACAGGGACAGCTCCCCTACGAGCAGTACTTC.

The genes are TRBV6-2 or TRBV6-3 and TRBJ1-3; 12 nucleotides line up with TRBD1. Germline CDR1 and CDR2: MNHEY and SVGEGT. The CDR3 contains 18 residues. V dropped 5 bases and J dropped 0; count of bases not matched to a gene: 8. CDR3 nucleotides: TGTGCCAGCAGTAGACCGGGACAGGGGGCTTCCTCTGGAAACACCATATATTTT. The encoded protein is CASSRPGQGASSGNTIYF.

The genes are TRBV11-2 and TRBJ2-7, with a tentative D call TRBD1 (5 bases). This CDR3 contains 14 residues. The V and J ends lost 6 bases and 3 bases respectively, with 15 bases between them. Germline lookup yields CDR1 SGHAT and CDR2 FQNNGV. CDR3 in amino acids: CASSSWGRIYEQYF. The CDR3 DNA sequence: TGTGCCAGCAGTTCGTGGGGCCGGATCTACGAGCAGTACTTC. The whole variable domain, filled in from reference TRBV11-2 and TRBJ2-7, reads EAGVAQSPRYKIIEKRQSVAFWCNPISGHATLYWYQQILGQGPKLLIQFQNNGVVDDSQLPKDRFSAERLKGVDSTLKIQPAKLEDSAVYLCASSSWGRIYEQYFGPGTRLTVT.

This chain connects TRBV5-1 to TRBJ2-7; 10 nucleotides agree with TRBD2. J gave up 2 bases and V 5 bases, and 7 bases lay outside the gene matches. There are 15 residues in the CDR3. Germline V CDR1 and CDR2: SGHRS, YFSETQ. CDR3 sequence reads: CASRILAGGTYEQYF. The CDR3 DNA sequence: TGCGCCAGCAGGATCTTAGCGGGGGGAACCTACGAGCAGTACTTC. Combining the CDR3 with reference TRBV5-1 and TRBJ2-7 gives the whole variable domain KAGVTQTPRYLIKTRGQQVTLSCSPISGHRSVSWYQQTPGQGLQFLFEYFSETQRNKGNFPGRFSGRQFSNSRSEMNVSTLELGDSALYLCASRILAGGTYEQYFGPGTRLTVT.

In regard to this clone: Other DNA sequences in this specimen translate into the identical CDR3. This chain connects TRBV5-1 to TRBJ1-1; D not certain. Germline-derived CDR1 and CDR2 are SGHRS and YFSETQ. The CDR3 runs 13 residues. V shed 0 bases and J shed 2 bases, with 5 bases lying between them. CDR3 bases: TGCGCCAGCAGCTTGGCAGGTAACACTGAAGCTTTCTTT. The encoded protein is CASSLAGNTEAFF.

V is TRBV11-2 and J is TRBJ1-1; 7 positions agree with TRBD1. The germline V gene encodes CDR1 SGHAT and CDR2 FQNNGV. Trimming at V came to 2 bases and at J to 6 bases, leaving 3 bases not matched to a gene. The CDR3 runs 13 residues. CDR3 region: CASSLRQGSEAFF. The CDR3 DNA reads as TGTGCCAGCAGCTTAAGACAGGGTTCTGAAGCTTTCTTT.

The V and J genes are TRBV24-1 and TRBJ2-6; the match to TRBD1 covers 7 bases. The CDR3 runs 18 residues. The V gene end was trimmed by 3 bases and the J gene end by 0 bases; junction bases not matched to a gene: 7. The V gene's germline CDR1 is KGHDR and CDR2 SFDVKD. The CDR3 coding sequence is TGTGCCACCAGTGATCGGGCAGGGGGTCCCTCTGGGGCCAACGTCCTGACTTTC. Translation gives CATSDRAGGPSGANVLTF.

The chain has TRBV9 and TRBJ2-5; 11 bases align to TRBD1. The CDR3 spans 16 residues. Germline V gene data show CDR1 as SGDLS and CDR2 as YYNGEE. The ends lost 0 bases at V and 2 bases at J; junction bases unmatched: 3. In nucleotides, the CDR3 is TGTGCCAGCAGCGTAGGGACAGGGGGCAGACAAGAGACCCAGTACTTC. Its protein is CASSVGTGGRQETQYF.

The chain combines TRBV4-1 with TRBJ2-3; tentative D call: TRBD2 (6 bases). The CDR3 runs to 14 residues. CDR1 and CDR2 from the germline V gene are MGHRA and YSYEKL. Trimming pared 1 base from V and 3 bases from J, leaving 8 bases between. This CDR3 is CASSQGGGTDTQYF. For the CDR3, the DNA is TGCGCCAGCAGCCAAGGTGGGGGGACAGATACGCAGTATTTT.

The chain is built from TRBV25-1 and TRBJ1-6; 9 bases match TRBD1. V lost 4 bases, J lost 7 bases, and 5 bases stayed unmatched. This CDR3 has 15 residues. Germline CDR1 and CDR2: MGHDK and SYGVNS. The CDR3 protein is CASSVGTGSNSPLHF. The CDR3 coding sequence is TGTGCCAGCAGTGTGGGGACAGGGTCAAATTCACCCCTCCACTTT.

The chain carries TRBV7-2 and TRBJ1-2; the match to TRBD1 covers 7 bases. The ends lost 5 bases at V and 0 bases at J; junction bases unmatched: 9. Germline V gene data show CDR1 as SGHTA and CDR2 as FQGNSA. The CDR3 is made up of 16 amino acids. For the CDR3, the DNA is TGTGCCAGCAGCCCCTTCGGGACAGTGGCTAACTATGGCTACACCTTC. Amino acid sequence: CASSPFGTVANYGYTF. Together with reference TRBV7-2 and TRBJ1-2, the CDR3 gives the full variable domain: GAGVSQSPSNKVTEKGKDVELRCDPISGHTALYWYRQSLGQGLEFLIYFQGNSAPDKSGLPSDRFSAERTGGSVSTLTIQRTQQEDSAVYLCASSPFGTVANYGYTFGSGTRLTVV.

The V call is TRBV7-7, the J call TRBJ2-5, with 8 bases identical to TRBD2. With 2 bases clipped from V and 4 bases from J, the junction kept 6 bases outside the gene matches. The CDR3 has 15 amino acids. Germline values: CDR1 SSHAT, CDR2 FNYEAQ (reference sequence). The DNA for the CDR3 is TGTGCCAGCAGCTTATCCAGCGGGGGAGGAGAGACCCAGTACTTC. The encoded protein is CASSLSSGGGETQYF.

The chain links TRBV5-6 to TRBJ1-1; D possibly corresponds to TRBD1 (6 bases). Germline V lookup: CDR1 SGHDT, CDR2 YYEEEE. This CDR3 spans 13 amino acids. V was trimmed by 4 bases and J by 4 bases, leaving 11 bases between them. CDR3 DNA sequence: TGTGCCAGCAGCAAAGACAGGCGCACTGAAGCTTTCTTT. Encoded protein: CASSKDRRTEAFF.

This sequence joins TRBV30 and TRBJ1-1; TRBD1 is a possible D gene (6 bases). Germline V gives CDR1 GTSNPN, CDR2 SVGIG (reference sequence). This CDR3 has 13 amino acids. Trimming took 5 bases from V and 3 from J, leaving 13 bases between them. In nucleotides, the CDR3 is TGTGCCTGGGTCGGACAGTTGGACACTGAAGCTTTCTTT. This codes for CAWVGQLDTEAFF.

This chain links TRBV6-1 with TRBJ2-6; 7 bases align to TRBD1. The CDR3 totals 14 residues. Germline V gene data show CDR1 as MNHNS and CDR2 as SASEGT. V lost 1 base to trimming and J lost 12 bases; unmatched junction nucleotides: 6. CDR3 sequence (DNA): TGTGCCAGCAGTGAAGGGACAGGCCCCGGCGTCCTGACTTTC. Amino acid sequence: CASSEGTGPGVLTF.

V is TRBV2 and J is TRBJ2-3; TRBD1 agrees at 8 bases. Per germline, CDR1 SNHLY and CDR2 FYNNEI. The CDR3 extends over 15 amino acids. V dropped 4 bases and J dropped 5; count of bases not matched to a gene: 8. Here the CDR3 reads CASSVQGASGDTQYF. In DNA form, the CDR3 reads TGTGCCAGCAGTGTTCAGGGGGCAAGTGGAGATACGCAGTATTTT.

The chain has TRBV6-2 or TRBV6-3 and TRBJ2-7; D possibly corresponds to TRBD1 (5 bases). The V end was cut by 5 bases, the J end by 3 bases, with 14 bases between. CDR1 is MNHEY and CDR2 is SVGEGT in the germline V gene. The CDR3 sequence is 14 residues long. The CDR3 sequence: CASSARGSNYEQYF. CDR3 DNA sequence: TGTGCCAGCAGTGCAAGGGGTAGTAACTACGAGCAGTACTTC.

The chain couples TRBV3-1 (or the pseudogene TRBV3-2) to TRBJ1-2, with D perhaps TRBD1 (6 bases). This CDR3 region has 17 residues. V was shortened by 0 bases and J by 2 bases, with 16 bases between the two germline ends. CDR1 LGHDT and CDR2 YNNKEL come from the germline V gene (reference sequence). CDR3 region: CASSQEAAGGSNYGYTF. The DNA of the CDR3 is TGTGCCAGCAGCCAAGAAGCGGCGGGGGGCAGCAACTATGGCTACACCTTC.

This clone has just one count. The genes are TRBV18 and TRBJ1-3, with a weak D call TRBD1 (5 bases). This CDR3 is 13 amino acids long. Germline CDR1 reads KGHSH; CDR2 reads LQKENI. V dropped 6 bases and J dropped 2 bases, with 8 bases sitting between them. DNA of the CDR3: TGTGCCAGCTCGGGGCCCACTGGAAACACCATATATTTT. This gives the protein CASSGPTGNTIYF. Based on the CDR3 plus reference TRBV18 and TRBJ1-3, the full variable domain is NAGVMQNPRHLVRRRGQEARLRCSPMKGHSHVYWYRQLPEEGLKFMVYLQKENIIDESGMPKERFSAEFPKEGPSILRIQQVVRGDSAAYFCASSGPTGNTIYFGEGSWLTVV.

The rearrangement uses TRBV18 and TRBJ2-2; 11 bases are shared with TRBD1. J gave up 4 bases and V 2 bases, and 0 bases lay outside the gene matches. The CDR3 runs 15 residues. From germline, CDR1 is KGHSH and CDR2 LQKENI. CDR3 in amino acids: CASSPGTGGTGELFF. Written as DNA, the CDR3 is TGTGCCAGCTCACCAGGGACAGGGGGCACCGGGGAGCTGTTTTTT.

The chain uses TRBV6-5 and TRBJ1-1, with D hard to call. Germline-derived CDR1 and CDR2 are MNHEY and SVGAGI. V shed 7 bases and J shed 5 bases, with 14 bases lying between them. The CDR3 totals 13 residues. For the CDR3, the DNA is TGTGCCAGCAACCGGCGGACTGGGACTGAAGCTTTCTTT. It codes for CASNRRTGTEAFF.

The chain couples TRBV3-1 (or the pseudogene TRBV3-2) to TRBJ2-7, with a weak D call TRBD2 (6 bases). The ends were cut back, 0 bases at V and 1 base at J, with 10 bases in the middle. The CDR3 is 15 residues long. From germline, CDR1 is LGHDT and CDR2 YNNKEL (reference sequence). The CDR3 DNA is TGTGCCAGCAGCCAAGATGGAGGGTGGTCCTACGAGCAGTACTTC. This sequence encodes CASSQDGGWSYEQYF.

The chain has TRBV2 and TRBJ1-5; no reliable D call. The germline V gene has CDR1 SNHLY and CDR2 FYNNEI. The CDR3 totals 16 residues. Between the trimmed V and J ends, which lost 4 bases and 5 bases, there was a span of 18 bases. The chain's CDR3 is CASSGFRGNRDQPQHF. CDR3 DNA sequence: TGTGCCAGCAGTGGTTTCCGAGGGAATAGGGATCAGCCCCAGCATTTT.

V usage is TRBV19 and J usage is TRBJ2-7; 14 bases align to TRBD2. The CDR3 totals 14 residues. Trimming at V came to 3 bases and at J to 7 bases, leaving 2 bases not matched to a gene. Per the germline V gene, CDR1 is LNHDA and CDR2 is SQIVND (reference sequence). CDR3 sequence: CASSMGLAGAEQYF. The DNA for the CDR3 is TGTGCCAGTAGTATGGGACTAGCGGGGGCTGAGCAGTACTTC.